The rows below give T cell receptor beta chains drawn from one sample of a study of regulatory T cells in long-lasting Graves disease. TCRdb used MiXCR to reprocess the multiplex PCR reads, holding one entry per CDR3 protein. The sample includes hundreds of thousands of distinct CDR3 sequences, about 16% seen only once; the top ten take 12%. This same sample was also taken into another study, of T cells in Graves' hyperthyroidism and ophthalmopathy.

The source was peripheral blood mononuclear cells (PBMCs), collected at new diagnosis, from a patient treated with antithyroid drugs. These receptors originate from a man aged 18 to 30 with Graves disease. Each CDR3 is given with its conserved first and last residue. The D gene is left open where the match is weak. Clone size is shown for a subset of rows, as once, few, many or a class of expanded clone.

>TRBJ2-3|-|TRBV9|-
TGTGCCAGCCACGGGGGCACAGATACGCAGTATTTT
CASHGGTDTQYF
>TRBJ2-1|-|TRBV20-1|many
TGCAGTGCTACGTTGGGAGTGGATGGTGAGCAGTTCTTC
CSATLGVDGEQFF
>TRBJ2-3|TRBD2|TRBV27|few
TGTGCCAGCAGCCCTAGGGGGACTAGCGGGAGTGATAGCACAGATACGCAGTATTTT
CASSPRGTSGSDSTDTQYF
>TRBJ2-1|-|TRBV4-1|-
TGCGCCAGCAGCCCCACGATGGGCAGCTCCTACAATGAGCAGTTCTTC
CASSPTMGSSYNEQFF
>TRBJ2-3|-|TRBV5-1|many
TGCGCCAGCGGACCATACCTTAGCACAGATACGCAGTATTTT
CASGPYLSTDTQYF
>TRBJ2-1|-|TRBV11-2|many
TGTGCCAGCAGCTTAGCCTCGCTATGGGATGAGCAGTTCTTC
CASSLASLWDEQFF
>TRBJ2-1|-|TRBV29-1|-
TGCAGCGTATGTTACGGGACTGGGGGTCAGGAGCAGTTCTTC
CSVCYGTGGQEQFF
>TRBJ1-1|-|TRBV5-8|few
TGTGCCAGCAGCTTGGCAGACTACCAGAACACTGAAGCTTTCTTT
CASSLADYQNTEAFF
>TRBJ2-2|TRBD1|TRBV12-3/TRBV12-4|many
TGTGCCAGCAGTTCCACAGGGGGAACCGGGGAGCTGTTTTTT
CASSSTGGTGELFF
>TRBJ2-7|-|TRBV28|many
TGTGCCAGCAGGTCTGGACAGGACTACTACGAGCAGTACTTC
CASRSGQDYYEQYF
>TRBJ1-4|-|TRBV20-1|-
TGCACTGCCTGGGCCCCCGGACGCGAAAAACTGTTTTTT
CTAWAPGREKLFF
>TRBJ2-7|TRBD2|TRBV20-1|many
TGCAGTGCTTCTGCGGGACTAGCGGGAGGTCGAGAGCAGTACTTC
CSASAGLAGGREQYF
>TRBJ2-7|TRBD1|TRBV28|many
TGTGCCAGCAATCAGGACAGGGGCTTCTCCTACGAGCAGTACTTC
CASNQDRGFSYEQYF
>TRBJ2-5|TRBD2|TRBV27|many
TGTGCCAGCAGATCTAGCGGGCAAGAGACCCAGTACTTC
CASRSSGQETQYF
>TRBJ1-2|-|TRBV4-1|-
TGCGCCAGCAGCCAAGAAGCTCTCACGAACTATGGCTACACCTTC
CASSQEALTNYGYTF
>TRBJ2-3|TRBD2|TRBV30|many
TGTGCCTGGAGTCGGACTAGCGACACAGATACGCAGTATTTT
CAWSRTSDTDTQYF
>TRBJ1-6|TRBD1|TRBV4-1|-
TGCGCCAGCAGCCAAGATATTTCAGGGGGAAGCTATAATTCACCCCTCCACTTT
CASSQDISGGSYNSPLHF
>TRBJ1-2|-|TRBV2|many
TGTGCCAGCAGTGGTCGCCAGGGGAACTATGGCTACACCTTC
CASSGRQGNYGYTF
>TRBJ1-5|-|TRBV6-1|many
TGTGCCAGCATGTGGGCGGCGGAGGGCCAGCCCCAGCATTTT
CASMWAAEGQPQHF
>TRBJ2-5|-|TRBV28|many
TGTGCCAGCAGTTTGCAGGGAGATTTTGGAGAGACCCAGTACTTC
CASSLQGDFGETQYF
>TRBJ2-1|TRBD2|TRBV27|-
TGTGCCAGCAGTTCGGGACTAGAGGTCTCCTACAATGAGCAGTTCTTC
CASSSGLEVSYNEQFF
>TRBJ2-1|TRBD2|TRBV9|-
TGTGCCAGCAGCGTAACTAGCGGGAGAACGAATGAGCAGTTCTTC
CASSVTSGRTNEQFF
>TRBJ2-1|-|TRBV27|few
TGTGCCAGCAGGCTGGGTATCAATGAGCAGTTCTTC
CASRLGINEQFF
>TRBJ2-5|-|TRBV7-9|many
TGTGCCAGCAGCTTTTCGGGTGGGGGCGTGGAGACCCAGTACTTC
CASSFSGGGVETQYF
>TRBJ1-5|-|TRBV6-1|-
TGTGCCAGCAGTCTAACCCGACAGGCTAGCAATCAGCCCCAGCATTTT
CASSLTRQASNQPQHF
>TRBJ1-5|TRBD1|TRBV10-3|many
TGTGCCATCAGTGAGTTCCCGGGACAGGGACAGCCCCAGCATTTT
CAISEFPGQGQPQHF
>TRBJ1-2|TRBD1|TRBV10-2|few
TGCGCCAGTAGAGTCACAGGGGCGTCCTATGGCTACACCTTC
CASRVTGASYGYTF
>TRBJ1-2|-|TRBV28|many
TGTGCCAGCAGTTTATCGGTTAACAGGGAAGGCTACACCTTC
CASSLSVNREGYTF
>TRBJ1-1|-|TRBV6-1|few
TGTGCCAGCAGTGGACTAGCCTCGGATGAAGCTTTCTTT
CASSGLASDEAFF